This TCR beta chain was sequenced in a study of OX40 agonist ivuxolimab in advanced cancers. Germline assignment: CDR1 MNHNY and CDR2 SVGAGI (reference sequence). V lost 0 bases and J 4 bases, leaving 12 bases between the germline ends. The CDR3 totals 15 residues. The table came from immunoSEQ multiplex PCR; TCRdb's copy has only in-frame clones and leaves some out. The sample includes about 67,000 clones, about 90% of them seen just once. The sequence was obtained from an adult with an advanced solid tumor such as melanoma, head and neck, liver or kidney cancer. Specimen: CD4+ or CD8+ T cells sorted from blood, collected in a trial of the OX40 agonist ivuxolimab. The gene calls are TRBV6-6 and TRBJ1-1; D remains ambiguous. The CDR3 nucleotides read TGTGCCAGCAGTTACTCGCAGAAAGGGATCACTGAAGCTTTCTTT. Translating gives CASSYSQKGITEAFF.